The TCR beta chain under discussion was sequenced for a study of CD8+ T cells in alopecia areata. Overall study context: Tofacitinib treatment spanned 6 to 18 months, with 6 months off drug afterward.

TCR sequencing used cDNA made by reverse transcription of extracted RNA. Measured with immunoSEQ multiplex PCR; TCRdb has only the in-frame clones, and not every one. The sample includes some 42,000 clones, roughly 92% seen only once; the top ten take approximately 19%. Comments on this clone: As yet, its antigen is unknown.

Documented treatment: oral pan-JAK inhibitor, 5-10 mg twice daily. From alopecia areata patients, lesional scalp punch biopsies and peripheral blood were collected. Findings and caveats of the study: During tofacitinib treatment, many expanded lesional clones remained in scalp and blood. Mouse data revealed clearer TCR sharing than patient data did, a gap possibly tied to HLA.

Sequenced here: CD8+ T cells sorted from blood, sampled at week 24, from a patient treated with tofacitinib. The receptor comes from a human donor with alopecia areata.

The CDR3 region is CASSLERKLNTEAFF. The CDR3 nucleotides read TGTGCCAGCAGCTTGGAGCGGAAGCTGAACACTGAAGCTTTCTTT. The chain employs TRBV5-6 and TRBJ1-1; no definite D call. The V gene lost 0 bases and the J gene lost 0 bases, with 9 bases spanning the gap. There are 15 residues in the CDR3. Looked up from germline, CDR1 is SGHDT and CDR2 is YYEEEE.